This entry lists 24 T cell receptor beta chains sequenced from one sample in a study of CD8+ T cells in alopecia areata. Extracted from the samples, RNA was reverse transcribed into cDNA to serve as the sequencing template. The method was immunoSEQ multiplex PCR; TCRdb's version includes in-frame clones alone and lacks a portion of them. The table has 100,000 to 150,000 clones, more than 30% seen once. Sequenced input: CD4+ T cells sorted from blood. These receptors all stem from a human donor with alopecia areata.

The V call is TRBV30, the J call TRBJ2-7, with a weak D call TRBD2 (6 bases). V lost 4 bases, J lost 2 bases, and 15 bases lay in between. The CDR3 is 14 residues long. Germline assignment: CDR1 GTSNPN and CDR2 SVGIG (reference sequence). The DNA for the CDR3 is TGTGCCTGGACCTACGCGGGACGGACCTACGAGCAGTACTTC. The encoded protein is CAWTYAGRTYEQYF.

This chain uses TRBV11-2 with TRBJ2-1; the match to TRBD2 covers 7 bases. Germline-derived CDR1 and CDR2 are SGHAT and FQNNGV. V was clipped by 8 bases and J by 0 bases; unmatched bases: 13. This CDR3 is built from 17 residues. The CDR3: CASRRPDGGSSYNEQFF. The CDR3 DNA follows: TGTGCCAGCCGACGGCCCGATGGCGGGAGCTCCTACAATGAGCAGTTCTTC.

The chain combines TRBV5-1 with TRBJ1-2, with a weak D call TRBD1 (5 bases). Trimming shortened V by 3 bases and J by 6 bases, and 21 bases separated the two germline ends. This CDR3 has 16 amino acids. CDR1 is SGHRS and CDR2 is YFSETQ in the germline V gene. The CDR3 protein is CASSSEFSLGGDGYTF. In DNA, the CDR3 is TGCGCCAGCAGCTCCGAATTCTCCCTTGGAGGGGATGGCTACACCTTC.

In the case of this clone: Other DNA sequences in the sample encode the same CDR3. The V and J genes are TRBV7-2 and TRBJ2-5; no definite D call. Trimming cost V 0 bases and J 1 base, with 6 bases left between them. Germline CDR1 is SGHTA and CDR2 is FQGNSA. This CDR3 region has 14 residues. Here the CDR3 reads CASSLAGRQETQYF. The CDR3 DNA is TGTGCCAGCAGCTTAGCCGGGCGCCAAGAGACCCAGTACTTC.

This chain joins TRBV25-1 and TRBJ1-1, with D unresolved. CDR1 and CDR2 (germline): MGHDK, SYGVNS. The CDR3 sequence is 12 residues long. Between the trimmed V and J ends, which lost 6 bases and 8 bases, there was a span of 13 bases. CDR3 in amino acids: CASRRETEEAFF. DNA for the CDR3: TGTGCCAGCAGAAGGGAGACCGAAGAAGCTTTCTTT.

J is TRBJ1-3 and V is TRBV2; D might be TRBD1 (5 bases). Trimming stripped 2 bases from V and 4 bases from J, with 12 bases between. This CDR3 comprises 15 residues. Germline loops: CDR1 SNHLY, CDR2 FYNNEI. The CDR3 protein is CASSESGPLGNTIYF. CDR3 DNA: TGTGCCAGCAGTGAATCGGGACCGTTGGGAAACACCATATATTTT.

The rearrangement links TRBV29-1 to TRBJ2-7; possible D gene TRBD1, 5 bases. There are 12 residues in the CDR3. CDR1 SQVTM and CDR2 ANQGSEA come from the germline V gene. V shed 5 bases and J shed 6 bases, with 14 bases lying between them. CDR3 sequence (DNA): TGCAGCGTTCAGCAGGGTATTAGCGAGCAGTACTTC. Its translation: CSVQQGISEQYF.

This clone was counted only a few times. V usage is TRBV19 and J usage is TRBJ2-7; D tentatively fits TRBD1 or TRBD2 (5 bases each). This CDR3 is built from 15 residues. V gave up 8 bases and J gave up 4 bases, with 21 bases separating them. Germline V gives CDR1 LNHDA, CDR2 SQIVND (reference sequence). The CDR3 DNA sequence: TGTGCCAGTGCCGCCGGGGCTACCACCTTATACGAGCAGTACTTC. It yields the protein CASAAGATTLYEQYF.

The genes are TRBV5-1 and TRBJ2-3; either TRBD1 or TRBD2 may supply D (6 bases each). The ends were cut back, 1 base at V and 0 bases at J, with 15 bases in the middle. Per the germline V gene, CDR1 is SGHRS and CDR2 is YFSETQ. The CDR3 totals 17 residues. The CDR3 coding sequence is TGCGCCAGCAGCTTGTTTTACGGGGGCCGGAGCACAGATACGCAGTATTTT. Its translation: CASSLFYGGRSTDTQYF. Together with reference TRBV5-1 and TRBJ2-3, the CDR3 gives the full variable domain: KAGVTQTPRYLIKTRGQQVTLSCSPISGHRSVSWYQQTPGQGLQFLFEYFSETQRNKGNFPGRFSGRQFSNSRSEMNVSTLELGDSALYLCASSLFYGGRSTDTQYFGPGTRLTVL.

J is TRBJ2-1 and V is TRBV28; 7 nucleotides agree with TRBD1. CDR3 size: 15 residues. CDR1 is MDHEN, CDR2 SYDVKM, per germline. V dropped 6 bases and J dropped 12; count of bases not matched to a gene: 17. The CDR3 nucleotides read TGTGCCAGCAGACTTGACAGGGATTCCGGCCCCGGGCAGTTCTTC. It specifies CASRLDRDSGPGQFF.

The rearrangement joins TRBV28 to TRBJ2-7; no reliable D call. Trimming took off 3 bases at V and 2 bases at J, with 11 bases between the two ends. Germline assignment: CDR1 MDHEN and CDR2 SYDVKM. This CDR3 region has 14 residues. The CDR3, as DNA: TGTGCCAGCAGTTTCCCTGCTAATCCCTACGAGCAGTACTTC. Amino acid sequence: CASSFPANPYEQYF. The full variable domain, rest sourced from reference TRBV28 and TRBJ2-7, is DVKVTQSSRYLVKRTGEKVFLECVQDMDHENMFWYRQDPGLGLRLIYFSYDVKMKEKGDIPEGYSVSREKKERFSLILESASTNQTSMYLCASSFPANPYEQYFGPGTRLTVT.

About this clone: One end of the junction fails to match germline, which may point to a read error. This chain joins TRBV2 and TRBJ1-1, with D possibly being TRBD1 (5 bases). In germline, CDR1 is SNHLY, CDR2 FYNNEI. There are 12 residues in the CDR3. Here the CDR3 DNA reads TGTGCCAGCAGTGAAGCGCTGGAAGGACATCCTTTT. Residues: CASSEALEGHPF.

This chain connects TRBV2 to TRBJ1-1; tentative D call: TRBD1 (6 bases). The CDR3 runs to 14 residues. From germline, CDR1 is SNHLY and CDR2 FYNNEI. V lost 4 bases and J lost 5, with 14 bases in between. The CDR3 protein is CASSVRTERTEAFF. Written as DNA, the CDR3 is TGTGCCAGCAGTGTAAGGACAGAAAGGACTGAAGCTTTCTTT.

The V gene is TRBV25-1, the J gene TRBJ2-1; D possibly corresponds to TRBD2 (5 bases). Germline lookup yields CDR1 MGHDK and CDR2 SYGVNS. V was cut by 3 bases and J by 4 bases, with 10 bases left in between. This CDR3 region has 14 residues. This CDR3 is CASSEGVDYNEQFF. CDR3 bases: TGTGCCAGCAGTGAGGGAGTAGATTACAATGAGCAGTTCTTC.

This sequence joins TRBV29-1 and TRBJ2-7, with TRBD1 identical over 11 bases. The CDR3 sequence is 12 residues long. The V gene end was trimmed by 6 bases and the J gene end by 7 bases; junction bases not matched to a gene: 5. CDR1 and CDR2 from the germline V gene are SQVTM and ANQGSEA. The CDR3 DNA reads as TGCAGCGTGCCCGGGACAGGGGGAGAGCAGTACTTC. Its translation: CSVPGTGGEQYF.

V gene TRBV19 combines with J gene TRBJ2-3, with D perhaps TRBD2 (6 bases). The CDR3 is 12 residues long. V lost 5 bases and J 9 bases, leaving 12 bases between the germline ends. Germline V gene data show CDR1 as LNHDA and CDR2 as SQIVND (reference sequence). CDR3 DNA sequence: TGTGCCAGTAGTCCGGGTGGACTAACGCAGTATTTT. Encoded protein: CASSPGGLTQYF.

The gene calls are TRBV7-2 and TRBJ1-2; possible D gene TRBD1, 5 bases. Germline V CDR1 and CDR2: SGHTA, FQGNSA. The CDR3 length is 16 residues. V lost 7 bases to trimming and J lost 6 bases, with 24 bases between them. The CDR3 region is CASNLMLGQGEDGYTF. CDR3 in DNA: TGTGCCAGCAACCTTATGCTGGGGCAGGGTGAAGATGGCTACACCTTC.

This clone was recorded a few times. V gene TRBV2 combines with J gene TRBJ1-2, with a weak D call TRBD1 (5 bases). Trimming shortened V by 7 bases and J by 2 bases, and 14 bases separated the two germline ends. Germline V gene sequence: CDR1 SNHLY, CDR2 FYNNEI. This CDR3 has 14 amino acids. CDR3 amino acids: CASTPGAGNYGYTF. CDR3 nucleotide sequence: TGTGCCAGCACTCCCGGGGCAGGGAACTATGGCTACACCTTC.

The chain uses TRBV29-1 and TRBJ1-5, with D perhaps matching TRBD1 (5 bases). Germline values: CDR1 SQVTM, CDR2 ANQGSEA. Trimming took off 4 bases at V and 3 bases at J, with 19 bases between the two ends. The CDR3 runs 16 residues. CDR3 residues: CSVVMVGGDYNQPQHF. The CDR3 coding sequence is TGCAGCGTTGTGATGGTAGGAGGGGACTACAATCAGCCCCAGCATTTT.

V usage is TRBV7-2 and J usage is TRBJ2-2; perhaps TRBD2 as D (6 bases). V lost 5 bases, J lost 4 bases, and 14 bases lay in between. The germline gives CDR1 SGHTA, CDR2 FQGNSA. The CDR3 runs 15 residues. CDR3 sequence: CASSPRLDITGELFF. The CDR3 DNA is TGTGCCAGCAGCCCTCGACTAGATATCACCGGGGAGCTGTTTTTT.

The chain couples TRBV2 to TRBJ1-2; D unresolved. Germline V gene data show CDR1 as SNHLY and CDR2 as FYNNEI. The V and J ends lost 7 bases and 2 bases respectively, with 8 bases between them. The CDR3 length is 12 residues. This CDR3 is CASTTENYGYTF. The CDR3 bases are TGTGCCAGCACTACAGAAAACTATGGCTACACCTTC.

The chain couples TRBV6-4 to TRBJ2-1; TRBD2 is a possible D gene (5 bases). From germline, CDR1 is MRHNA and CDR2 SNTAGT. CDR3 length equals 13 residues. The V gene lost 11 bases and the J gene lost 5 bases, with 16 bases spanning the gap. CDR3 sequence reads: CAPGEGWDNEQFF. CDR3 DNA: TGTGCCCCCGGAGAGGGATGGGACAATGAGCAGTTCTTC.

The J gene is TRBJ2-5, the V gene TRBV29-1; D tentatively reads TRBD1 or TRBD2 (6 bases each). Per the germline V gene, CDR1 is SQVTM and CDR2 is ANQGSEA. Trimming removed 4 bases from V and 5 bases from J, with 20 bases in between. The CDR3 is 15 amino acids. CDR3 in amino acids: CSVVSSPGAWETQYF. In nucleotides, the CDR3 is TGCAGCGTTGTGTCCAGCCCGGGGGCGTGGGAGACCCAGTACTTC.

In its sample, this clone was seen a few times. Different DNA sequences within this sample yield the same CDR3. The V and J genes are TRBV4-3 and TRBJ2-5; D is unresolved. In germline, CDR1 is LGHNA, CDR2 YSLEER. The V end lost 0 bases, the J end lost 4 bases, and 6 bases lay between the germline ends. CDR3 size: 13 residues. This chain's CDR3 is CASSQDRRETQYF. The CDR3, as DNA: TGCGCCAGCAGCCAAGATCGCCGAGAGACCCAGTACTTC.